This T cell receptor (beta chain) was captured in a study of cytomegalovirus exposure and HLA in healthy donors. On the study more broadly: A later analysis reported the 95 to 150 validation repertoires used the same platform as the 550 to 800 first-cohort repertoires.

CDR3 length: 15 residues. The germline gives CDR1 SGHDT, CDR2 YYEEEE. V was pared by 4 bases and J by 1 base, with 14 bases between. The assay was immunoSEQ multiplex PCR, and TCRdb's table has in-frame clones only and misses some. The data hold about 84,000 clones, with under 95% observed a single time. The source is a man aged 25-45 years in good health and CMV-seronegative. The rearrangement links TRBV5-6 to TRBJ1-1; TRBD1 might be the D (5 bases). Sequenced sample: PBMCs. CDR3: CASSAETEQNTEAFF. Here the CDR3 DNA reads TGTGCCAGCAGCGCAGAGACAGAACAGAACACTGAAGCTTTCTTT.